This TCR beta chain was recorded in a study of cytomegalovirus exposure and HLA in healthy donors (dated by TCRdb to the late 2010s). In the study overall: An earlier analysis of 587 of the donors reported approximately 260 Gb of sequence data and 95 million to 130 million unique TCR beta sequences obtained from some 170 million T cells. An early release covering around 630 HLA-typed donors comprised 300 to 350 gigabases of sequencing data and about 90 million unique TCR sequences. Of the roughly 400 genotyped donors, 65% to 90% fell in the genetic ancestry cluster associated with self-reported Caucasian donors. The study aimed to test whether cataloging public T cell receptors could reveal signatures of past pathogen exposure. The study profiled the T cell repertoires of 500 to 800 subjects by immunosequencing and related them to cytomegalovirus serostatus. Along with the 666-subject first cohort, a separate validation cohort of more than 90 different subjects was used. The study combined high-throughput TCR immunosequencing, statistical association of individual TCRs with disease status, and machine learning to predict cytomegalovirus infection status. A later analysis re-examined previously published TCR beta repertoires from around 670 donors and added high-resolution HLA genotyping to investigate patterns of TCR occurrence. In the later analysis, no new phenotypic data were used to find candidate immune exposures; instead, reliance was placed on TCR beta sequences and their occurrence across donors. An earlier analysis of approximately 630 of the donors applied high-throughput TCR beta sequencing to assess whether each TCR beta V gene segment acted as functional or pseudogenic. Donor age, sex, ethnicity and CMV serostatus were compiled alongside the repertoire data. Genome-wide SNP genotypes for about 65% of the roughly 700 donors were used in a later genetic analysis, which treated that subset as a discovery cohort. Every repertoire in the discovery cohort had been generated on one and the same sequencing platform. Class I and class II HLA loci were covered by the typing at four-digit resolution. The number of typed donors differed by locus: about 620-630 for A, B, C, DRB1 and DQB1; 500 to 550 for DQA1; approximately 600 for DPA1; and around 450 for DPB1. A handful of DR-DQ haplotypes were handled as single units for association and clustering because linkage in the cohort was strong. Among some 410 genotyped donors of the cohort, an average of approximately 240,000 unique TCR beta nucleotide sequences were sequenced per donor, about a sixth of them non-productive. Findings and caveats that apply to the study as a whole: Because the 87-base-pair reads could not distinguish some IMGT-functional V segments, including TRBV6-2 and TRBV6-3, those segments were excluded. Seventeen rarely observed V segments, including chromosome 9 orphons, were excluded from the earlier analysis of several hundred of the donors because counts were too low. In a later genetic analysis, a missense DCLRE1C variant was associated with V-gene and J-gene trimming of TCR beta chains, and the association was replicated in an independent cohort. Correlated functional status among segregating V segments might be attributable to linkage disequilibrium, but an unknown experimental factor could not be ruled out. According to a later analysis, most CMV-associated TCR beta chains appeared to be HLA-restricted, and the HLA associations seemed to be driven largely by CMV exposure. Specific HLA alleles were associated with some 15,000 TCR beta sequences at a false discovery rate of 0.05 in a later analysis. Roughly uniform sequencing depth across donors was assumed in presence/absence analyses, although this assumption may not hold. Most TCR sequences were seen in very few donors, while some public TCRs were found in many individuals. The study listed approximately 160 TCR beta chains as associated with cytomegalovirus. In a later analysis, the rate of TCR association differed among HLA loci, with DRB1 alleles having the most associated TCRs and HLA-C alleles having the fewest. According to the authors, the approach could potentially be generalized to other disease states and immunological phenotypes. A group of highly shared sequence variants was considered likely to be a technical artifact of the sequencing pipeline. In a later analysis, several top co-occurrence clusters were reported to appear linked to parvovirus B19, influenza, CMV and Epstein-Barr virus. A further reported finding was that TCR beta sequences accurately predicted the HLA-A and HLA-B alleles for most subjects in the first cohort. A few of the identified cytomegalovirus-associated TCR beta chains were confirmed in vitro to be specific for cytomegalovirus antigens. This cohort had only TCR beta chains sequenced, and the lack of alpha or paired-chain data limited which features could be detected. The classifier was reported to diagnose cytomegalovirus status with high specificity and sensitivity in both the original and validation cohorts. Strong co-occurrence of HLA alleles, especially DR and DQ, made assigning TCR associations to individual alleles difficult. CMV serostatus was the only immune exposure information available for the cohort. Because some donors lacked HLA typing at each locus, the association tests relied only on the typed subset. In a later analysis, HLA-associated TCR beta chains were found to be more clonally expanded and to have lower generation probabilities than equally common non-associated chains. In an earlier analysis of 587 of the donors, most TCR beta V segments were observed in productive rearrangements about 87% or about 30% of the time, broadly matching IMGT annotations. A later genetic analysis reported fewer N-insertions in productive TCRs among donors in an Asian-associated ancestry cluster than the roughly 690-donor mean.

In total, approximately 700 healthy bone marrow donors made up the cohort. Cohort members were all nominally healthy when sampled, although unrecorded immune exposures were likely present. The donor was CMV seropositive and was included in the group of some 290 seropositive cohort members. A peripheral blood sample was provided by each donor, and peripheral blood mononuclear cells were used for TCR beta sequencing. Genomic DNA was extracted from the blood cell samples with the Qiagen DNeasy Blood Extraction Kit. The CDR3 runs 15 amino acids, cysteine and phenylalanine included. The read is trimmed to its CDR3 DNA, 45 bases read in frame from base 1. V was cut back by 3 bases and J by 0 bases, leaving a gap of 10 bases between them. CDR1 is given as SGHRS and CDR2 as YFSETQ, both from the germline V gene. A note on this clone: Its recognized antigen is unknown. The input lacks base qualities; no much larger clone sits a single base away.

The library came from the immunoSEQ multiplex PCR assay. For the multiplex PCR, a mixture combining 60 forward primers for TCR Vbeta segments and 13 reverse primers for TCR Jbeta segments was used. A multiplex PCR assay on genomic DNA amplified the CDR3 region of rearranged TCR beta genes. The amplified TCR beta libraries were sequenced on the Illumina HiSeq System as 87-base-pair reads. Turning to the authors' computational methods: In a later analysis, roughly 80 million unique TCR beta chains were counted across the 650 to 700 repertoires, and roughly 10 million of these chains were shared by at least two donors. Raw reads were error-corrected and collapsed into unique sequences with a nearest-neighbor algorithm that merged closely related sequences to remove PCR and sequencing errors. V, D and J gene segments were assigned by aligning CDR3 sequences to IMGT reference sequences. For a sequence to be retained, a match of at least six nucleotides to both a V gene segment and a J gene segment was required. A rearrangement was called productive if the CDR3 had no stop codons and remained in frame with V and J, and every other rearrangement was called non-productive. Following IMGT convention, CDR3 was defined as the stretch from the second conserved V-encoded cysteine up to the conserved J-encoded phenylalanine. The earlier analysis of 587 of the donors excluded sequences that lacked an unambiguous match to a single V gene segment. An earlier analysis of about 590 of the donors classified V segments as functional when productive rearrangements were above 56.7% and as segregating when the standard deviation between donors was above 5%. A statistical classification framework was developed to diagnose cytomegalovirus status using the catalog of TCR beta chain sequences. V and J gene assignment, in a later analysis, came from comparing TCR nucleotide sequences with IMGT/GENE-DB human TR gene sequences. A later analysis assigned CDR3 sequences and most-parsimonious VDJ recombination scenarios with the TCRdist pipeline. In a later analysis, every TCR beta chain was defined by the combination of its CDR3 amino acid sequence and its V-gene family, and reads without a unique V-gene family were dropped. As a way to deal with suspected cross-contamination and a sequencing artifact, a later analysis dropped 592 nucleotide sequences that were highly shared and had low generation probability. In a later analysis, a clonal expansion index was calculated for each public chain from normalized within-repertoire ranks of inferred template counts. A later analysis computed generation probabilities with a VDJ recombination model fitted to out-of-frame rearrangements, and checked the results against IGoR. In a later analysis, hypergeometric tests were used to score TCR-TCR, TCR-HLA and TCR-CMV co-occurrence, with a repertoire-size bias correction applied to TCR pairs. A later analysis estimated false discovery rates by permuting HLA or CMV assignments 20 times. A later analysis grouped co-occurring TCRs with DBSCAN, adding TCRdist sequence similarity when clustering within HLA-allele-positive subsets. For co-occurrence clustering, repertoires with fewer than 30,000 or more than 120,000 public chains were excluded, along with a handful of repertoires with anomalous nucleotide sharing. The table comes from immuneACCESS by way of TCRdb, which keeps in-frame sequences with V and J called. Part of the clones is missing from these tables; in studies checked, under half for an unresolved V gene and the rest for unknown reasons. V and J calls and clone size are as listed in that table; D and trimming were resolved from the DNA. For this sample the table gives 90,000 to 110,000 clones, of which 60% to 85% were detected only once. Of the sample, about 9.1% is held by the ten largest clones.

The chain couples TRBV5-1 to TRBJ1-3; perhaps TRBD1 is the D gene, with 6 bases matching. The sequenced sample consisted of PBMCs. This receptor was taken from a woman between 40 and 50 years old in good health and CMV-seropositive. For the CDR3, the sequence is CASSYGQSSGNTIYF. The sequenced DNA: TGCGCCAGCAGCTACGGACAGAGCTCTGGAAACACCATATATTTT.